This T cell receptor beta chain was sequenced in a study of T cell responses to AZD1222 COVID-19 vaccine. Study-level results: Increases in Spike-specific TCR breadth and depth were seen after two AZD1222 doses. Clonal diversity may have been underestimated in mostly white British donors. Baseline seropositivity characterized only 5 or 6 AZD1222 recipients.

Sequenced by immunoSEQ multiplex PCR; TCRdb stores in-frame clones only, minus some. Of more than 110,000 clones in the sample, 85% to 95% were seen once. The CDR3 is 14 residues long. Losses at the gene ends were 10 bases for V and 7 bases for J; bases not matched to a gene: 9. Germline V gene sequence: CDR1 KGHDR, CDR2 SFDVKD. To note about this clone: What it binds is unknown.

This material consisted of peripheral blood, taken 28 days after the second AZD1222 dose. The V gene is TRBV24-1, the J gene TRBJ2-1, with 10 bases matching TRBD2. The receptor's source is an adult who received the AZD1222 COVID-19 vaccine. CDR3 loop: CATGEASGRNEQFF. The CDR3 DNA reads TGTGCCACAGGGGAGGCTAGCGGGAGAAATGAGCAGTTCTTC.